The 18 T cell receptor beta chains below come from one sample, sequenced in a study of shared clonotypes between healthy human individuals. Repertoires were generated with immunoSEQ multiplex PCR, while TCRdb's copy carries only in-frame clones and drops some. The sample lists some 1,100,000 clones, 78% seen once, with 0.5% to 0.6% in the top ten. Sequencing used memory CD4+ T cells from PBMCs. Subset indicated: CD45RA-negative fraction. The receptor source for this set is a man between 18 and 35 years old in good health. Some clones in this sample may be carry-over from other donors' samples.

The CDR3: CASRQGLRLAGELFF. Here the CDR3 DNA reads TGTGCCAGCAGGCAAGGCCTCAGACTAGCCGGGGAGCTGTTTTTT. The chain combines TRBV7-2 with TRBJ2-2, with a possible D match to TRBD2 (6 bases). The CDR3 covers 15 residues. Germline assignment: CDR1 SGHTA and CDR2 FQGNSA. V was trimmed by 6 bases and J by 6 bases, leaving 17 bases between them.

This chain joins TRBV2 and TRBJ2-3; D possibly matches TRBD1 or TRBD2 (5 bases each). There are 15 residues in the CDR3. CDR1 and CDR2 (germline): SNHLY, FYNNEI. V shed 5 bases and J shed 0 bases, with 12 bases lying between them. The CDR3 region is CASSLGRPSTDTQYF. Written as DNA, the CDR3 is TGTGCCAGCAGTCTGGGACGGCCTAGCACAGATACGCAGTATTTT.

Concerning this clone itself: The final CDR3 position lacks the conserved phenylalanine or tryptophan, pointing to a likely read error. The V call is TRBV5-1, the J call TRBJ2-7, with D possibly matching TRBD1 (5 bases). Trimming removed 0 bases from V and 1 base from J, with 20 bases in between. There are 18 residues in the CDR3. In germline, CDR1 is SGHRS, CDR2 YFSETQ. The chain's CDR3 is CASSLASGQDAKSYEQYL. The DNA for the CDR3 is TGCGCCAGCAGCTTGGCGTCAGGGCAGGATGCCAAGTCCTACGAGCAGTACCTC.

This clone occurred once. The gene calls are TRBV4-1 and TRBJ2-2, with 7 bases aligning to TRBD1. V lost 2 bases and J lost 0; bases outside the gene matches: 6. Germline CDR1 reads MGHRA; CDR2 reads YSYEKL. The CDR3 length is 17 residues. CDR3 nucleotides: TGCGCCAGCAGCCAAAACCCGGGACAGTCGAACACCGGGGAGCTGTTTTTT. It codes for CASSQNPGQSNTGELFF.

The chain recombines TRBV19 with TRBJ1-5; D remains ambiguous. V shed 4 bases and J shed 3 bases, with 7 bases lying between them. Germline-derived CDR1 and CDR2 are LNHDA and SQIVND (reference sequence). This CDR3 spans 13 amino acids. This CDR3 reads CASSTANNQPQHF. The CDR3 nucleotides are TGTGCCAGTAGTACGGCAAACAATCAGCCCCAGCATTTT.

The chain couples TRBV6-4 to TRBJ1-2; D not certain. The germline CDR1 and CDR2 sequences are MRHNA and SNTAGT. V gave up 7 bases and J gave up 5 bases, with 14 bases separating them. This CDR3 spans 13 amino acids. The CDR3 protein is CASIITAPYGYTF. In nucleotides, the CDR3 is TGTGCCAGCATTATAACCGCTCCATATGGCTACACCTTC.

The count of this clone is one. This sequence joins TRBV19 and TRBJ2-2; 7 bases align to TRBD1. V lost 7 bases to trimming and J lost 4 bases; unmatched junction nucleotides: 6. This CDR3 has 14 residues. Germline V gene sequence: CDR1 LNHDA, CDR2 SQIVND (reference sequence). The CDR3, as DNA: TGTGCCAGTACCATTACAGGGGCCACCGGGGAGCTGTTTTTT. Protein sequence: CASTITGATGELFF.

This chain links TRBV7-2 with TRBJ2-7; D not certain. Germline V gene lookup returns CDR1 SGHTA and CDR2 FQGNSA. The CDR3 is made up of 12 amino acids. V lost 1 base to trimming and J lost 3 bases, with 4 bases between them. The CDR3 sequence is CASSLVFYEQYF. CDR3 DNA: TGTGCCAGCAGCTTAGTCTTCTACGAGCAGTACTTC.

This clone was seen only a few times. V usage is TRBV6-5 and J usage is TRBJ1-2; D perhaps matches TRBD1 (6 bases). The CDR3 contains 13 residues. The ends were cut back, 7 bases at V and 5 bases at J, with 14 bases in the middle. Germline CDR1 MNHEY, CDR2 SVGAGI. For the CDR3, the DNA is TGTGCCAGCATGGGGGCATCGAAGTATGGCTACACCTTC. Encoded protein: CASMGASKYGYTF.

The chain carries TRBV19 and TRBJ1-5; TRBD1 is a possible D gene (5 bases). V was pared by 9 bases and J by 7 bases, with 16 bases between. Germline assignment: CDR1 LNHDA and CDR2 SQIVND (reference sequence). This CDR3 spans 13 amino acids. CDR3 bases: TGTGCCAGCGGGGGGGGAGGGCAACAGCCCCAGCATTTT. Protein product: CASGGGGQQPQHF.

The V and J genes are TRBV5-1 and TRBJ1-4, with 8 bases aligning to TRBD1. Germline CDR1 is SGHRS and CDR2 is YFSETQ. CDR3 length: 15 residues. With 4 bases clipped from V and 5 bases from J, the junction kept 7 bases outside the gene matches. The CDR3 here is CASSRTGLGNEKLFF. As DNA, the CDR3 is TGCGCCAGCAGCCGGACAGGGTTGGGGAATGAAAAACTGTTTTTT. Looking up the rest from reference TRBV5-1 and TRBJ1-4 gives the full variable domain: KAGVTQTPRYLIKTRGQQVTLSCSPISGHRSVSWYQQTPGQGLQFLFEYFSETQRNKGNFPGRFSGRQFSNSRSEMNVSTLELGDSALYLCASSRTGLGNEKLFFGSGTQLSVL.

This clone was seen just once. The chain carries TRBV19 and TRBJ1-5; D unclear. Trimming took 2 bases from V and 6 from J, leaving 11 bases between them. The CDR3 has 14 amino acids. Germline V gene sequence: CDR1 LNHDA, CDR2 SQIVND (reference sequence). CDR3 DNA sequence: TGTGCCAGTAGTATAAATAGTTACACTCAGCCCCAGCATTTT. It yields the protein CASSINSYTQPQHF.

The chain combines TRBV6-5 with TRBJ2-7; TRBD1 matches at 7 bases. Trimming removed 3 bases from V and 2 bases from J; junction bases left unmatched: 4. This CDR3 has 14 amino acids. The V gene's germline CDR1 is MNHEY and CDR2 SVGAGI. CDR3 sequence (DNA): TGTGCCAGCAGTTATAACAGGGGTGCCTACGAGCAGTACTTC. The encoded protein is CASSYNRGAYEQYF.

The rearrangement joins TRBV7-2 to TRBJ2-3, with D perhaps matching TRBD1 or TRBD2 (6 bases each). The CDR3 totals 14 residues. Trimming shortened V by 7 bases and J by 6 bases, and 17 bases separated the two germline ends. Germline CDR1 reads SGHTA; CDR2 reads FQGNSA. The CDR3 DNA reads TGTGCCAGCACACCACGAGGGGGGTCGGATACGCAGTATTTT. Translating gives CASTPRGGSDTQYF.

V is TRBV7-2 and J is TRBJ2-3; D may be TRBD2 (5 bases). V was clipped by 5 bases and J by 0 bases, with 12 bases between them. The CDR3 has 15 amino acids. Germline V gene sequence: CDR1 SGHTA, CDR2 FQGNSA. The CDR3 nucleotides read TGTGCCAGCAGCCTAAACGGGAAAAGCACAGATACGCAGTATTTT. Protein: CASSLNGKSTDTQYF.

As to this clone: Within the sample, other DNA sequences also encode this same CDR3. This chain connects TRBV6-5 to TRBJ1-2; weak D call: TRBD1 (6 bases). Germline V CDR1 and CDR2: MNHEY, SVGAGI. Trimming removed 2 bases at V and 7 bases at J, with 11 bases between. The CDR3 spans 13 residues. CDR3 residues: CASSYSRGGGYTF. In DNA, the CDR3 is TGTGCCAGCAGTTACAGCAGGGGTGGTGGCTACACCTTC.

This sequence joins TRBV10-3 and TRBJ1-1, with D perhaps matching TRBD1 (6 bases). The CDR3 covers 14 residues. Trimming cost V 5 bases and J 1 base, with 11 bases left between them. Germline values: CDR1 ENHRY, CDR2 SYGVKD. CDR3 sequence reads: CAISRIQGNTEAFF. Written as DNA, the CDR3 is TGTGCCATCAGTCGAATACAGGGGAACACTGAAGCTTTCTTT.

The chain is built from TRBV7-3 and TRBJ1-1; weak D call: TRBD1 (6 bases). CDR1 and CDR2 from the germline V gene are SGHTA and FQGTGA. Trimming took off 2 bases at V and 4 bases at J, with 17 bases between the two ends. The CDR3 spans 16 residues. CDR3 sequence: CASSLVGEGRGTEAFF. Written as DNA, the CDR3 is TGTGCCAGCAGCTTAGTCGGGGAGGGCAGGGGCACTGAAGCTTTCTTT.